This is a list of T cell receptor beta chains from one sample in a study of blood T cell repertoires in COVID-19. Data came from immunoSEQ multiplex PCR; TCRdb stores just in-frame clones and leaves some out. The sample has a few hundred thousand clones, roughly 89% seen once. The sequenced sample was PBMCs or T cells enriched from blood (not recorded which). These receptors all come from a woman between 40 and 50 years old who had recovered from COVID-19. The CDR3 runs from the conserved cysteine through the conserved F or W. D genes are given only for firm matches. Expanded clones get a size class; other rows say once, few or many, or leave the size out.

J	V	D	size	CDR3	DNA
TRBJ2-1	TRBV28	NA	NA	CASSLLEGQNDNEQFF	TGTGCCAGCAGTTTATTGGAGGGACAGAATGACAATGAGCAGTTCTTC
TRBJ2-1	TRBV27	TRBD2	once	CASGAGLAGDMRNEQFF	TGTGCCAGCGGTGCAGGACTAGCGGGAGACATGAGGAATGAGCAGTTCTTC
TRBJ1-5	TRBV5-8	NA	NA	CASSLGAVSNQPQHF	TGTGCCAGCAGCTTAGGGGCAGTTAGCAATCAGCCCCAGCATTTT
TRBJ1-2	TRBV6-5	TRBD1	NA	CASSYADRGDGYTF	TGTGCCAGCAGTTACGCCGACAGGGGGGATGGCTACACCTTC
TRBJ2-1	TRBV18	TRBD1	NA	CASSEGTGSYNEQFF	TGTGCCAGCTCGGAGGGGACAGGGTCCTACAATGAGCAGTTCTTC
TRBJ2-7	TRBV28	TRBD2	NA	CASSPGGLAGADQYF	TGTGCCAGCAGTCCGGGGGGACTAGCGGGAGCCGATCAGTACTTC
TRBJ1-6	TRBV30	TRBD1	many	CAWSAGQGNNSPLHF	TGTGCCTGGTCAGCGGGACAGGGGAATAATTCACCCCTCCACTTT
TRBJ1-5	TRBV5-4	NA	once	CASSLRGWLNQPQHF	TGTGCCAGCAGCTTGCGGGGTTGGCTCAATCAGCCCCAGCATTTT
TRBJ1-4	TRBV7-9	TRBD1	once	CASSLDLARQGTNEKLFF	TGTGCCAGCAGCTTAGACCTAGCCCGACAGGGAACTAATGAAAAACTGTTTTTT
TRBJ2-1	TRBV2	NA	NA	CASDWMTGGLNEQFF	TGTGCCAGCGATTGGATGACAGGAGGATTGAATGAGCAGTTCTTC